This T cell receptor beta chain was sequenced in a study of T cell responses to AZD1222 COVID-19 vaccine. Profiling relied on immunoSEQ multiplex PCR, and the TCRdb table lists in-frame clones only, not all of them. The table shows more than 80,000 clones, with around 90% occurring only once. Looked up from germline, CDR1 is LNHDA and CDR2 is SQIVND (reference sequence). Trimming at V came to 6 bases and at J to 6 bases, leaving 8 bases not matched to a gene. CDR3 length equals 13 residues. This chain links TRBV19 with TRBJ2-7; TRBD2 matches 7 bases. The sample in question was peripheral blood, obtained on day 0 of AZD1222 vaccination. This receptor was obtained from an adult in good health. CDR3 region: CASSRDYKSEQYF. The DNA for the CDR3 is TGTGCCAGTAGCCGGGACTATAAAAGCGAGCAGTACTTC.